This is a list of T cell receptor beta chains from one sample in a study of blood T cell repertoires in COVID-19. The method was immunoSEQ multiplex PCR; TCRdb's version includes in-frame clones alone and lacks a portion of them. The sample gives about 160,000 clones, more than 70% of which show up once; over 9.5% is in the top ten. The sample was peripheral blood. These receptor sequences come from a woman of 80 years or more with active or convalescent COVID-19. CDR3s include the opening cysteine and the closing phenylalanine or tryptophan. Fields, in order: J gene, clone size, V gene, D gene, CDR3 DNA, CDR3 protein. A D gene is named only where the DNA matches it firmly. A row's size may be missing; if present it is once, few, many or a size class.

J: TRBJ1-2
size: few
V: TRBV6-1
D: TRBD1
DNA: TGTGCCAGCAGTGAAGAGACAGGGGTAGGAGGCTACACCTTC
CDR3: CASSEETGVGGYTF

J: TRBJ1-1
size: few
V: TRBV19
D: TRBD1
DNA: TGTGCCAGTAGTGTGAGACAGGGGAACACTGAAGCTTTCTTT
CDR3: CASSVRQGNTEAFF

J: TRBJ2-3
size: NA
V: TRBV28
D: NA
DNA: TGTGCCAGCACCCGAGGGTCAGGTGGTATGGCAGATACGCAGTATTTT
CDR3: CASTRGSGGMADTQYF

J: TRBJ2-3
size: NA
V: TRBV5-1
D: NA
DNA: TGCGCCAGCAGCTTCGGGGGAGTTAGGGCAGATACGCAGTATTTT
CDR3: CASSFGGVRADTQYF

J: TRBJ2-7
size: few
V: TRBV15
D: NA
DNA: TGTGCCACCAGCAGGTGGCAAACCTACGAGCAGTACTTC
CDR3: CATSRWQTYEQYF

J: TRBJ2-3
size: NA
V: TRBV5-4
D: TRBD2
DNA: TGTGCCAGCAGCTTGGGACTAGCGGGAGGGAAATCAGATACGCAGTATTTT
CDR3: CASSLGLAGGKSDTQYF

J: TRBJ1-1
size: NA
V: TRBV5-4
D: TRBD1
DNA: TGTGCCAGCAGCTCCCGACAGGGAGTACAAGCTTTCTTT
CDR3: CASSSRQGVQAFF

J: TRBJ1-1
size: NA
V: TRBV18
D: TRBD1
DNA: TGTGCCAGCTCACAAAGGACAGGGGGCGTAAGCACTGAAGCTTTCTTT
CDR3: CASSQRTGGVSTEAFF

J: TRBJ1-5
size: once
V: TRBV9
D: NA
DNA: TGTGCCAGCAGCGCGAGCGAAATTCAGCCCCAGCATTTT
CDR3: CASSASEIQPQHF

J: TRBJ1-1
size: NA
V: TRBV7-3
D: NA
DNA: TGTGCCAGCAGCTTAGCAGGGTTGGGCGAAGCTTTCTTT
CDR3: CASSLAGLGEAFF

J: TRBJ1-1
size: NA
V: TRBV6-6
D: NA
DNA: TGTGCCAGCAGAGGGGGAGAGACTGAAGCTTTCTTT
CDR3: CASRGGETEAFF

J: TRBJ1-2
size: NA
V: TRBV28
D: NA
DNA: TGTGCCAGCAGTTCCCCCGCCAGGCACTATGGCTACACCTTC
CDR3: CASSSPARHYGYTF

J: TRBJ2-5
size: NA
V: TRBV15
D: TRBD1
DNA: TGTGCCACCAAAAAGGACAGGGGGCATGGAGAGACCCAGTACTTC
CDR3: CATKKDRGHGETQYF

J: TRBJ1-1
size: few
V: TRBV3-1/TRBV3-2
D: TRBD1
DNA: TGTGCCAGCAGCCCGTTGGGACAGGGAAAGAGTGAAGCTTTCTTT
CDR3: CASSPLGQGKSEAFF

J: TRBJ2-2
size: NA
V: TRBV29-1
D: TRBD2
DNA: TGCAGCGCTGGGGGGGCGAACACCGGGGAGCTGTTTTTT
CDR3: CSAGGANTGELFF

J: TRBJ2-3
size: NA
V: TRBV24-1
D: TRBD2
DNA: TGTGCCACCAGTGACTCAGCGGGAGCTGGCACAGATACGCAGTATTTT
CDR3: CATSDSAGAGTDTQYF

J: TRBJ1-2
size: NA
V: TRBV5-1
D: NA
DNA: TGCGCCAGCAGCTTTGATGCAGCTAACTATGGCTACACCTTC
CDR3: CASSFDAANYGYTF

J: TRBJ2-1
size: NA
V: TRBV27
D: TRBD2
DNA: TGTGCCAGCAGTTTATACGTAGCGGGGTTAAATGAGCAGTTCTTC
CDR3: CASSLYVAGLNEQFF

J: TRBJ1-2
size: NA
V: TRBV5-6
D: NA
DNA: TGTGCCAGCAGCCCGGGACTCTGGGACCGAGGCTACACCTTC
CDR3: CASSPGLWDRGYTF

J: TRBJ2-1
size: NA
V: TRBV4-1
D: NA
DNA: TGCGCCAGCAGCCAAGAAGGTGGTTTGGAGCTAAATGAGCAGTTCTTC
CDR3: CASSQEGGLELNEQFF

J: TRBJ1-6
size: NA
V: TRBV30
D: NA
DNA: TGTGCCTGGAACTTGAAGAGCTCCTATAATTCACCCCTCCACTTT
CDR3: CAWNLKSSYNSPLHF

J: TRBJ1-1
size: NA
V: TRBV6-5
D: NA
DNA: TGTGCCAGCAGTCAGGTTATCATGAACACTGAAGCTTTCTTT
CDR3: CASSQVIMNTEAFF

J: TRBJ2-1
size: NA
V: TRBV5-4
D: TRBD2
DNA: TGTGCCAGCAGCTCTTGGACTAGCGGGAGCAATGAGCAGTTCTTC
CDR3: CASSSWTSGSNEQFF

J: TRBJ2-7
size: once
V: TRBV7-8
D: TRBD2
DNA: TGTGCCAGCAGCCCCAGGACTAGCGGTAGCTCCTACGAGCAGTACTTC
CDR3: CASSPRTSGSSYEQYF

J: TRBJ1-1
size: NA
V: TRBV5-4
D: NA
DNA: TGTGCCAGCAGCGAGGGGGGGTCGAGAACTGAAGCTTTCTTT
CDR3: CASSEGGSRTEAFF

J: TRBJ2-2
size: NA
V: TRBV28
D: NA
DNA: TGTGCCAGCATAAGTCAGGGGTGGCTGCGGGACACCGGGGAGCTGTTTTTT
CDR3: CASISQGWLRDTGELFF

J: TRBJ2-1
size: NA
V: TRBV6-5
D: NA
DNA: TGTGCCAGCAGGATCGGCGGTAGCTCCTACAATGAGCAGTTCTTC
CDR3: CASRIGGSSYNEQFF

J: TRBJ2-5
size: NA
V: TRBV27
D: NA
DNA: TGTGCCAGCAGTTTCTCTCAGGCCGGACTCGGGGAGACCCAGTACTTC
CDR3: CASSFSQAGLGETQYF

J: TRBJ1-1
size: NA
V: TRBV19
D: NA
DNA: TGTGCCAGTAGTATAGAGAACCGAGGTTTCTTT
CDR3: CASSIENRGFF

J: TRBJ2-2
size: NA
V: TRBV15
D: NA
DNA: TGTGCCACCAGCAGGCTAACTAACACCGGGGAGCTGTTTTTT
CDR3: CATSRLTNTGELFF